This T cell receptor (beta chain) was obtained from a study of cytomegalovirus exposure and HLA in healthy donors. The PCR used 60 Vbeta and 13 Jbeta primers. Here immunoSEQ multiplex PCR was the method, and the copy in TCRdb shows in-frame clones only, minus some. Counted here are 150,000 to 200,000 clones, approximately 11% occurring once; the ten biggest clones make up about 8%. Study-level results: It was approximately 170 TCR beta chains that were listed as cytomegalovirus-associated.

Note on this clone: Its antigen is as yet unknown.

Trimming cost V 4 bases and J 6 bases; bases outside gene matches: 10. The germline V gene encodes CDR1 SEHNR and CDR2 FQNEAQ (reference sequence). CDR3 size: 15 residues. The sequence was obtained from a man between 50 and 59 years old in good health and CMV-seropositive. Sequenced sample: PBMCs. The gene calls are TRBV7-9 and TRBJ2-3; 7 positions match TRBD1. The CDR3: CASSYKTGWDDTQYF. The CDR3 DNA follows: TGTGCCAGCAGCTACAAGACAGGGTGGGACGATACGCAGTATTTT.